This is a list of T cell receptor beta chains from one sample in a study of vaccination and CD4 T cells after COVID-19. TCRdb reprocessed the PCR reads with MiXCR, giving one entry per CDR3 protein. Among approximately 19,000 distinct CDR3 sequences listed, 50% to 60% were seen once. These receptors' targets are unknown. Sample: CD4+ T cells from blood, cultured in vitro, taken after SARS-CoV-2 vaccination. These receptors all stem from a human donor who had recovered from COVID-19. The CDR3 runs from the conserved cysteine through the conserved F or W. Fields, in order: D gene, J gene, clone size, V gene, CDR3 DNA, CDR3 protein. The D gene is left open where the match is weak. Clone size appears in some rows only: once, few, many, or a class for an expanded clone.

>-|TRBJ1-1|few|TRBV24-1
TGTGCCACCAGTGCCGCTTCGGGCACTGAAGCTTTCTTT
CATSAASGTEAFF
>-|TRBJ1-1|-|TRBV30
TGTGCCTGGAGTTGGTTAAAGCCTATGAACACTGAAGCTTTCTTT
CAWSWLKPMNTEAFF
>TRBD1|TRBJ1-1|-|TRBV20-1
TGCAGTGCTCACTCCGGGACAGGGGGCAACAATGAAGCTTTCTTT
CSAHSGTGGNNEAFF
>TRBD2|TRBJ2-5|-|TRBV4-2
TGTGCCAGCAGCCAAGACGGCCGTGGACTAGTCCAAGAGACCCAGTACTTC
CASSQDGRGLVQETQYF
>-|TRBJ2-5|-|TRBV11-3
TGTGCCAGCAGCTTAGGTGCCGGGTACCAAGAGACCCAGTACTTC
CASSLGAGYQETQYF
>-|TRBJ1-6|-|TRBV28
TGTGCCAGCAGTGGACAGTGGGTAGGTTCACCCCTCCACTTT
CASSGQWVGSPLHF
>-|TRBJ1-2|-|TRBV6-5
TGTGCCAGCAGTTTTTCCGGGACGGAGAACTATGGCTACACCTTC
CASSFSGTENYGYTF
>TRBD1|TRBJ2-7|once|TRBV28
TGTGCCAGCAGTCAGACAGGGGCGGGCTACGAGCAGTACTTC
CASSQTGAGYEQYF
>-|TRBJ1-1|few|TRBV7-8
TGTGCCAGCAGCCAAACCGACAGTGGGAACACTGAAGCTTTCTTT
CASSQTDSGNTEAFF
>TRBD2|TRBJ2-5|few|TRBV20-1
TGCAGTGCTAGAGTACAGGCTAGGGAGGGTACCCAGTACTTC
CSARVQAREGTQYF
>-|TRBJ2-1|-|TRBV6-5
TGTGCCAGCAGTGACTCGGGGGAGAAGTTCTTC
CASSDSGEKFF
>-|TRBJ1-1|-|TRBV9
TGTGCCAGCAGCGGTGGGGACACGAGGAGCACTGAAGCTTTCTTT
CASSGGDTRSTEAFF
>-|TRBJ2-1|-|TRBV20-1
TGCAGTGCTCGGGGGGACAAAGGGTCCTACAATGAGCAGTTCTTC
CSARGDKGSYNEQFF
>-|TRBJ2-3|-|TRBV28
TGTGCCAGCAGTTTTACAGGCCACTTTACAGATACGCAGTATTTT
CASSFTGHFTDTQYF
>-|TRBJ1-2|-|TRBV7-8
TGTGCCAGCAGCTCCACAGGTTCTCAGGGCTACACCTTC
CASSSTGSQGYTF
>TRBD1|TRBJ1-1|-|TRBV2
TGTGCCAGCAGTGGACAGGGGAGCACTGAAGCTTTCTTT
CASSGQGSTEAFF
>-|TRBJ2-7|-|TRBV14
TGTGCCAGCAGCCAAGAACTTATGGGACCCTATCAGTACTTC
CASSQELMGPYQYF
>TRBD2|TRBJ2-3|once|TRBV12-3/TRBV12-4
TGTGCCAGCAGACTAGCGGGGGACCCCCTCGCAGATACGCAGTATTTT
CASRLAGDPLADTQYF
>TRBD1|TRBJ1-1|-|TRBV6-2/TRBV6-3
TGTGCCAGCAGAGAGCACCGGACAGGGCATACTGAAGCTTTCTTT
CASREHRTGHTEAFF
>TRBD1|TRBJ1-2|-|TRBV6-2/TRBV6-3
TGTGCCAGCAGACCTCCGGGACAGGGTTATGTCGGCTACACCTTC
CASRPPGQGYVGYTF
>TRBD1|TRBJ2-7|-|TRBV12-3/TRBV12-4
TGTGCCAGCAGTTATACAGGGGGCCCATACGAGCAGTACTTC
CASSYTGGPYEQYF
>-|TRBJ1-1|-|TRBV6-2/TRBV6-3
TGTGCCAGCAGTTACGTACAGTACTCTGAAGCTTTCTTT
CASSYVQYSEAFF
>-|TRBJ1-5|-|TRBV6-2/TRBV6-3
TGTGCCAGCAGCTCAGAGGTGCGCAATCAGCCCCAGCATTTT
CASSSEVRNQPQHF
>-|TRBJ1-5|once|TRBV7-9
TGTGCCAGCAGCTTAGACACGGGCAATCAGCCCCAGCATTTT
CASSLDTGNQPQHF
>TRBD1|TRBJ2-3|-|TRBV5-6
TGTGCCAGCAGCTTGGGGCCAGGGGGAGATACGCAGTATTTT
CASSLGPGGDTQYF
>TRBD1|TRBJ1-2|-|TRBV7-2
TGTGCCAGCAGCTCATACCCTCGACAGGGAGCGGGTGGCTACACCTTC
CASSSYPRQGAGGYTF
>-|TRBJ2-2|-|TRBV25-1
TGTGCCAGCACGCGGGATCACGGGGAGCTGTTTTTT
CASTRDHGELFF
>-|TRBJ2-5|-|TRBV28
TGTGCCAGCAATCCTAGTTCGCAGATTGGGGAGACCCAGTACTTC
CASNPSSQIGETQYF
>TRBD1|TRBJ1-5|-|TRBV6-2/TRBV6-3
TGTGCCAGCAGTACTAAAATATTGACAGGGGGCTATCAGCCCCAGCATTTT
CASSTKILTGGYQPQHF
>-|TRBJ2-3|-|TRBV5-4
TGTGCCAGCAGCCCCCCTGGACACCTTAGCACAGATACGCAGTATTTT
CASSPPGHLSTDTQYF
>TRBD1|TRBJ2-7|-|TRBV6-1
TGTGCCAGCATTCTTCGGGGACAGGGGGACTTTCACGAGCAGTACTTC
CASILRGQGDFHEQYF
>TRBD1|TRBJ1-1|-|TRBV6-1
TGTGCCAGCAGCCGACAGGGGGCGATTGCGGACACTGAAGCTTTCTTT
CASSRQGAIADTEAFF
>TRBD1|TRBJ2-7|-|TRBV6-2/TRBV6-3
TGTGCCAGCAGTTACTCGGGACAGGCCTCCTACGAGCAGTACTTC
CASSYSGQASYEQYF
>-|TRBJ2-2|-|TRBV15
TGTGCCACCAGCAGAGATCAACTGAACACCGGGGAGCTGTTTTTT
CATSRDQLNTGELFF
>TRBD1|TRBJ1-6|few|TRBV20-1
TGCAGTGCTAGAGACAGACAGGGCTCGGGGTGGAATTCACCCCTCCACTTT
CSARDRQGSGWNSPLHF
>TRBD1|TRBJ1-1|few|TRBV2
TGTGCCAGCAGTGGACCGGGACAGACTAACACTGAAGCTTTCTTT
CASSGPGQTNTEAFF
>-|TRBJ1-5|-|TRBV27
TGTGCCAGCAGTTTACGTATGGGGATAAATCAGCCCCAGCATTTT
CASSLRMGINQPQHF
>TRBD1|TRBJ2-1|-|TRBV2
TGTGCCAGCAGCGGGACAGATTACAATGAGCAGTTCTTC
CASSGTDYNEQFF
>-|TRBJ1-1|-|TRBV2
TGTGCCAACAAACAACTGAACACTGAAGCTTTCTTT
CANKQLNTEAFF